These 18 T cell receptor beta chains were all obtained from the same sample, sequenced in a study of blood T cell repertoires in COVID-19. Assay: immunoSEQ multiplex PCR; the TCRdb copy retains only in-frame clones and omits some. The repertoire holds around 200,000 clones, with about 87% as singletons. The source material was PBMCs or T cells enriched from blood (not recorded which). The receptors were gathered from a woman aged 25 to 39 who had recovered from COVID-19.

The chain joins TRBV5-1 to TRBJ1-2, with 9 nucleotides matching TRBD1. V lost 4 bases and J lost 6; bases outside the gene matches: 13. The germline gives CDR1 SGHRS, CDR2 YFSETQ. The CDR3 extends over 16 amino acids. CDR3 region: CASSPTEGQGGDGYTF. DNA of the CDR3: TGCGCCAGCAGCCCAACCGAGGGACAGGGTGGGGATGGCTACACCTTC.

CDR3 sequence reads: CASSLVVAGGYEQYF. CDR3 DNA: TGTGCCAGCAGCTTAGTTGTGGCAGGGGGCTACGAGCAGTACTTC. The chain recombines TRBV7-2 with TRBJ2-7; TRBD1 matches 7 bases. CDR3 length: 15 amino acids. The V segment lost 1 base and the J segment 3 bases; nucleotides outside the gene matches: 6. Germline V CDR1 and CDR2: SGHTA, FQGNSA.

This clone was observed once. The CDR3 loop is CASTIGRDRDYNEQFF. In DNA form, the CDR3 reads TGTGCCAGTACCATAGGTCGGGACAGAGACTACAATGAGCAGTTCTTC. This chain joins TRBV19 and TRBJ2-1; the match to TRBD1 covers 7 bases. Germline CDR1 LNHDA, CDR2 SQIVND (reference sequence). Trimming took 7 bases from V and 3 from J; bases not matched to a gene: 12. This CDR3 is 16 amino acids long. Combining the CDR3 with reference TRBV19 and TRBJ2-1 gives the whole variable domain DGGITQSPKYLFRKEGQNVTLSCEQNLNHDAMYWYRQDPGQGLRLIYYSQIVNDFQKGDIAEGYSVSREKKESFPLTVTSAQKNPTAFYLCASTIGRDRDYNEQFFGPGTRLTVL.

This rearrangement joins TRBV29-1 to TRBJ1-1, with 8 bases identical to TRBD1. The CDR3 loop spans 14 amino acids. V gave up 5 bases and J gave up 2 bases; unmatched junction bases: 7. CDR1 is SQVTM and CDR2 is ANQGSEA in the germline V gene. As DNA, the CDR3 is TGCAGCGTTCAGGCAGGGGGCGGTAACACTGAAGCTTTCTTT. As protein: CSVQAGGGNTEAFF.

The chain is built from TRBV7-9 and TRBJ1-1; 9 nucleotides agree with TRBD1. V trimming: 5 bases; J trimming: 2 bases; junction bases outside the gene matches: 6. The V gene's germline CDR1 is SEHNR and CDR2 FQNEAQ (reference sequence). The CDR3 has 15 amino acids. This chain's CDR3 is CASSLRQGVNTEAFF. CDR3 in DNA: TGTGCCAGCAGCCTGCGACAGGGGGTAAACACTGAAGCTTTCTTT. Filled out from reference TRBV7-9 and TRBJ1-1, the complete variable domain reads DTGVSQNPRHKITKRGQNVTFRCDPISEHNRLYWYRQTLGQGPEFLTYFQNEAQLEKSRLLSDRFSAERPKGSFSTLEIQRTEQGDSAMYLCASSLRQGVNTEAFFGQGTRLTVV.

This clone was seen just once. The chain employs TRBV24-1 and TRBJ2-2, with a possible D match to TRBD2 (5 bases). Germline CDR1 and CDR2: KGHDR and SFDVKD. V lost 0 bases to trimming and J lost 0 bases, with 10 bases between them. The CDR3 runs to 17 residues. CDR3 bases: TGTGCCACCAGTGATTTGGGAGGAGGCGCGAACACCGGGGAGCTGTTTTTT. This translates into CATSDLGGGANTGELFF.

This clone occurred a few times. This chain connects TRBV5-1 to TRBJ2-7; 8 bases fit TRBD2. CDR1 is SGHRS, CDR2 YFSETQ, per germline. The CDR3 runs 14 residues. With 0 bases clipped from V and 7 bases from J, the junction kept 6 bases outside the gene matches. This CDR3 reads CASSLVVSGVEQYF. The CDR3 region has the DNA TGCGCCAGCAGCTTGGTGGTTAGCGGGGTGGAGCAGTACTTC.

The chain joins TRBV7-3 to TRBJ2-7, with D possibly matching TRBD2 (6 bases). The CDR3 consists of 14 residues. Germline CDR1 and CDR2: SGHTA and FQGTGA. Trimming left V 5 bases short and J 5 bases short, with 16 bases between. CDR3 in amino acids: CASSPGDLWDEQYF. CDR3 in DNA: TGTGCCAGCAGCCCGGGAGATCTTTGGGACGAGCAGTACTTC. Full variable domain (outside the CDR3, taken from reference TRBV7-3 and TRBJ2-7): GAGVSQTPSNKVTEKGKYVELRCDPISGHTALYWYRQSLGQGPEFLIYFQGTGAADDSGLPNDRFFAVRPEGSVSTLKIQRTERGDSAVYLCASSPGDLWDEQYFGPGTRLTVT.

V is TRBV3-1 (or the pseudogene TRBV3-2) and J is TRBJ2-3; 12 bases agree with TRBD2. The J segment lost 6 bases and the V segment lost 3 bases, leaving 7 bases of the junction unmatched. Germline assignment: CDR1 LGHDT and CDR2 YNNKEL (reference sequence). The CDR3 loop spans 16 amino acids. The CDR3 region is CASSHTPGLAGDTQYF. The CDR3 coding sequence is TGTGCCAGCAGCCACACCCCGGGACTAGCGGGCGATACGCAGTATTTT.

In DNA form, the CDR3 reads TGTGCCAGCAGTCCCGGCCGGGGGGGGGTAGAGCAGTACTTC. Protein sequence: CASSPGRGGVEQYF. J is TRBJ2-7 and V is TRBV27; TRBD2 matches 8 bases. This CDR3 comprises 14 residues. Germline V gene data show CDR1 as MNHEY and CDR2 as SMNVEV (reference sequence). Trimming took 5 bases from V and 7 from J; bases not matched to a gene: 10.

The chain uses TRBV6-2 or TRBV6-3 and TRBJ2-5; 9 bases line up with TRBD2. CDR3 length: 15 amino acids. Per germline, CDR1 MNHEY and CDR2 SVGEGT. V lost 6 bases to trimming and J lost 2 bases; unmatched junction nucleotides: 7. The CDR3 nucleotides read TGTGCCAGCAGCAGGGCGGGGGGGCAACAAGAGACCCAGTACTTC. It specifies CASSRAGGQQETQYF.

The chain is built from TRBV29-1 and TRBJ2-7; TRBD1 aligns across 7 bases. The germline gives CDR1 SQVTM, CDR2 ANQGSEA. This CDR3 spans 14 amino acids. Losses at the gene ends were 4 bases for V and 0 bases for J; bases not matched to a gene: 6. The CDR3: CSVAGTVSSYEQYF. DNA for the CDR3: TGCAGCGTTGCCGGGACAGTTAGCTCCTACGAGCAGTACTTC.

This rearrangement joins TRBV9 to TRBJ1-2; 8 nucleotides line up with TRBD1. Germline V lookup: CDR1 SGDLS, CDR2 YYNGEE. The CDR3 totals 15 residues. Trimming cost V 0 bases and J 2 bases; bases outside gene matches: 3. In nucleotides, the CDR3 is TGTGCCAGCAGCGTAGGGACAGGGCCCAACTATGGCTACACCTTC. Residues: CASSVGTGPNYGYTF.

With regard to this clone: The same CDR3 is also encoded by other DNA sequences in this sample. The chain is built from TRBV7-9 and TRBJ2-2, with D possibly matching TRBD1 (5 bases). From germline, CDR1 is SEHNR and CDR2 FQNEAQ (reference sequence). This CDR3 comprises 13 residues. The V gene lost 4 bases and the J gene lost 6 bases, with 9 bases spanning the gap. CDR3 bases: TGTGCCAGCAGCTCGCAGGGTCCCGGGGAGCTGTTTTTT. It encodes CASSSQGPGELFF.

The genes are TRBV4-3 and TRBJ1-2; 8 nucleotides line up with TRBD1. In germline, CDR1 is LGHNA, CDR2 YSLEER. The CDR3 covers 16 residues. J gave up 5 bases and V 0 bases, and 8 bases lay outside the gene matches. DNA of the CDR3: TGCGCCAGCAGCCAAGATCGAGGACAGGGATTTTATGGCTACACCTTC. This gives the protein CASSQDRGQGFYGYTF.

The chain carries TRBV28 and TRBJ1-3; D remains ambiguous. V was pared by 3 bases and J by 3 bases, with 15 bases between. The length of the CDR3 is 16 residues. Germline CDR1 MDHEN, CDR2 SYDVKM. DNA of the CDR3: TGTGCCAGCAGTTTTTCCCGGGAAGGGATTGGAAACACCATATATTTT. It codes for CASSFSREGIGNTIYF.

The J gene is TRBJ1-2, the V gene TRBV12-3 or TRBV12-4; the D gene is possibly TRBD1 (5 bases). The CDR3 length is 13 residues. The V end was cut by 1 base, the J end by 4 bases, with 7 bases between. The CDR3 loop reads CASSLEQVYGYTF. The CDR3 DNA is TGTGCCAGCAGTTTAGAACAGGTCTATGGCTACACCTTC.

The chain carries TRBV3-1 (or the pseudogene TRBV3-2) and TRBJ1-4; TRBD1 is a possible D gene (5 bases). The CDR3 runs to 14 residues. Germline CDR1 is LGHDT and CDR2 is YNNKEL (reference sequence). The V gene lost 1 base and the J gene lost 7 bases, with 10 bases spanning the gap. CDR3 DNA sequence: TGTGCCAGCAGCCAAGCAGGGATCGGTGAAAAACTGTTTTTT. It codes for CASSQAGIGEKLFF.